Listed below are T cell receptor beta chains from one sample, sequenced in a study of blood T cell repertoires in COVID-19. Sequenced by immunoSEQ multiplex PCR; TCRdb stores in-frame clones only, minus some. The sample lists some 48,000 clones; over 75% were seen once. The sample consisted of peripheral blood. The receptors were sampled from an older woman with acute or convalescent COVID-19. Each CDR3 is given without its conserved first and last residue. Rows give clone size only sometimes, using once, few, many, or a class for an expanded clone.

v_gene: TRBV6-5
j_gene: TRBJ1-3
abundance: -
CDR3aa: ASRATGGNTIY

v_gene: TRBV24-1
j_gene: TRBJ2-7
abundance: -
CDR3aa: ATRGGQLYSYEQY

v_gene: TRBV9
j_gene: TRBJ2-1
abundance: -
CDR3aa: ASSALAGDYNEQF

v_gene: TRBV20-1
j_gene: TRBJ2-2
abundance: once
CDR3aa: SASSLGTSLTGELF

v_gene: TRBV27
j_gene: TRBJ1-4
abundance: -
CDR3aa: ASSARQGVGEKLF

v_gene: TRBV18
j_gene: TRBJ2-2
abundance: -
CDR3aa: ASSPRGVAATGELF

v_gene: TRBV4-3
j_gene: TRBJ2-5
abundance: -
CDR3aa: ASSPILRETQY

v_gene: TRBV5-6
j_gene: TRBJ2-7
abundance: -
CDR3aa: ASSLAGTGRYEQY

v_gene: TRBV6-5
j_gene: TRBJ2-3
abundance: -
CDR3aa: ASTRTASTDTQY

v_gene: TRBV7-6
j_gene: TRBJ1-1
abundance: few
CDR3aa: ASSPLTGSNTEAF

v_gene: TRBV10-3
j_gene: TRBJ1-5
abundance: -
CDR3aa: AISESGGGQDNQPQH

v_gene: TRBV6-2/TRBV6-3
j_gene: TRBJ2-3
abundance: -
CDR3aa: ASSYSNQNQNTQY

v_gene: TRBV19
j_gene: TRBJ1-2
abundance: -
CDR3aa: ASSIGQGWIYGYT

v_gene: TRBV10-3
j_gene: TRBJ1-1
abundance: -
CDR3aa: AISELGTASTEAF

v_gene: TRBV29-1
j_gene: TRBJ2-1
abundance: once
CDR3aa: SVEPTRYNEQF

v_gene: TRBV27
j_gene: TRBJ2-2
abundance: -
CDR3aa: ASSPRIRGTGELF

v_gene: TRBV5-1
j_gene: TRBJ2-2
abundance: -
CDR3aa: ASSFTGGGTGELF

v_gene: TRBV18
j_gene: TRBJ2-3
abundance: -
CDR3aa: ASSPRLTGQY

v_gene: TRBV18
j_gene: TRBJ2-3
abundance: -
CDR3aa: ASSSNQFAGGTDTQY

v_gene: TRBV5-1
j_gene: TRBJ1-2
abundance: -
CDR3aa: ASRGTGGSYGYT

v_gene: TRBV29-1
j_gene: TRBJ2-3
abundance: -
CDR3aa: SVDRGADTQY

v_gene: TRBV5-6
j_gene: TRBJ2-5
abundance: -
CDR3aa: ASSYFQAKETQY

v_gene: TRBV18
j_gene: TRBJ1-5
abundance: -
CDR3aa: ASSPSGGQGDQPQH

v_gene: TRBV7-8
j_gene: TRBJ2-5
abundance: -
CDR3aa: ASSPAVGQETQY

v_gene: TRBV3-1/TRBV3-2
j_gene: TRBJ1-5
abundance: -
CDR3aa: ASSQVTYLGINQPQH

v_gene: TRBV11-2
j_gene: TRBJ2-7
abundance: -
CDR3aa: ASSLGTARTYEQY

v_gene: TRBV5-5
j_gene: TRBJ1-4
abundance: -
CDR3aa: ASSLAAVQGFNEKLF

v_gene: TRBV15
j_gene: TRBJ1-3
abundance: once
CDR3aa: ATSSGGVGNTIY